Below, 7 T cell receptor beta chains from the same sample are listed, as sequenced in a study of blood T cells in healthy people across ages. The authors ran a second PCR of about 6 to 11 cycles using a sample-barcoded 5' primer and a J-beta primer mix. TCRdb processed the 5' RACE reads anew with MiXCR; each CDR3 protein has one entry. Here the sample spans around 1,000,000 distinct CDR3 sequences, less than 45% being singletons. Sequenced input: blood. The receptor source for this set is a man between 18 and 35 years old in good health.

The chain combines TRBV27 with TRBJ1-1, with D possibly TRBD1 on 6 matching bases. V shed 6 bases and J shed 4 bases, with 12 bases lying between them. Germline V gene lookup returns CDR1 MNHEY and CDR2 SMNVEV (reference sequence). This CDR3 region has 13 residues. CDR3 DNA: TGTGCCAGCAGGCTCAGGGGAGGCACTGAAGCTTTCTTT. It codes for CASRLRGGTEAFF.

The chain recombines TRBV7-2 with TRBJ2-5; 7 bases agree with TRBD2. Trimming removed 1 base from V and 3 bases from J; junction bases left unmatched: 8. The CDR3 contains 16 residues. Germline V gives CDR1 SGHTA, CDR2 FQGNSA. CDR3 region: CASSLGSAGIKETQYF. CDR3 nucleotide sequence: TGTGCCAGCAGCTTAGGCTCAGCGGGGATTAAAGAGACCCAGTACTTC. The variable domain in full, with the rest retrieved from reference TRBV7-2 and TRBJ2-5, is GAGVSQSPSNKVTEKGKDVELRCDPISGHTALYWYRQSLGQGLEFLIYFQGNSAPDKSGLPSDRFSAERTGGSVSTLTIQRTQQEDSAVYLCASSLGSAGIKETQYFGPGTRLLVL.

The chain combines TRBV6-2 or TRBV6-3 with TRBJ1-2; no reliable D call. The CDR3 runs 13 residues. V gave up 6 bases and J gave up 6 bases, with 14 bases separating them. Germline V CDR1 and CDR2: MNHEY, SVGEGT. CDR3 coding DNA: TGTGCCAGCAGAAGCCCAGGCGCCGATGGCTACACCTTC. Residues: CASRSPGADGYTF.

The rearrangement uses TRBV7-9 and TRBJ1-2; the match to TRBD1 covers 8 bases. The ends lost 9 bases at V and 7 bases at J; junction bases unmatched: 7. CDR3 length: 12 amino acids. Looked up from germline, CDR1 is SEHNR and CDR2 is FQNEAQ (reference sequence). CDR3 in DNA: TGTGCCAGTCTACAGGGGGAAAGTGGCTACACCTTC. Residues: CASLQGESGYTF.

This clonotype has more than one count but fewer than ten. The J gene is TRBJ2-3, the V gene TRBV4-3; D gene uncertain. Per germline, CDR1 LGHNA and CDR2 YSLEER. V lost 1 base and J 0 bases, leaving 11 bases between the germline ends. There are 16 residues in the CDR3. CDR3 amino acids: CASSQVSAASTDTQYF. For the CDR3, the DNA is TGCGCCAGCAGCCAAGTTTCCGCGGCTAGCACAGATACGCAGTATTTT.

Notes on this clonotype: One end of the junction does not line up with germline, which may come from a read error. The chain recombines TRBV5-1 with TRBJ1-5, with D possibly TRBD1 on 5 matching bases. CDR1 is SGHRS and CDR2 is YFSETQ in the germline V gene. This CDR3 is built from 15 residues. The CDR3 loop reads CASSPGAGSNQPRHF. In nucleotides, the CDR3 is TGCGCCAGCAGCCCTGGGGCGGGTTCCAATCAGCCCCGGCATTTT.

V is TRBV5-1 and J is TRBJ2-3, with D unresolved. Germline values: CDR1 SGHRS, CDR2 YFSETQ. Trimming stripped 4 bases from V and 0 bases from J, with 15 bases between. The CDR3 runs to 16 residues. CDR3 residues: CASSDPVRYSTDTQYF. Here the CDR3 DNA reads TGCGCCAGCAGCGATCCCGTTAGATATAGCACAGATACGCAGTATTTT.